The clone carrying this T cell receptor beta chain was seen only a few times. The V gene's germline CDR1 is KGHSH and CDR2 LQKENI. The V gene lost 0 bases and the J gene lost 4 bases, with 21 bases spanning the gap. The CDR3 has 18 residues. The sample is drawn from a study of pediatric ulcerative colitis. Sequenced by immunoSEQ multiplex PCR; TCRdb stores in-frame clones only, minus some. The table has about 64,000 clones, 70% to 85% seen once. The sequence was collected from a boy aged 5-17 years with moderate ulcerative colitis. Sample: blood. This chain links TRBV18 with TRBJ1-2, with D perhaps TRBD1 (6 bases). In DNA, the CDR3 is TGTGCCAGCTCACCACCGGGGGTACAGGGTCTCACCTCCTATGGCTACACCTTC. Translated: CASSPPGVQGLTSYGYTF. The full variable domain, rest sourced from reference TRBV18 and TRBJ1-2, is NAGVMQNPRHLVRRRGQEARLRCSPMKGHSHVYWYRQLPEEGLKFMVYLQKENIIDESGMPKERFSAEFPKEGPSILRIQQVVRGDSAAYFCASSPPGVQGLTSYGYTFGSGTRLTVV.